One sample yielded the 29 T cell receptor beta chains listed below, sequenced in a study of identifying expanded T cells in peripheral blood. Data came from immunoSEQ multiplex PCR; TCRdb stores just in-frame clones and leaves some out. Of about 78,000 clones in the sample, about four fifths were seen once. The sequencing sample was made of blood. The source of these receptors is a person between 18 and 75 years old in good health.

The rearrangement joins TRBV14 to TRBJ2-1, with 8 bases identical to TRBD2. The CDR3 spans 16 residues. Unmatched junction bases numbered 8, after V lost 0 bases and J lost 7 bases. Germline V gene data show CDR1 as SGHDN and CDR2 as FVKESK. The DNA of the CDR3 is TGTGCCAGCAGCCAAGAAGGGGGACTAGTAGGGAATGAGCAGTTCTTC. This sequence encodes CASSQEGGLVGNEQFF.

This clone came up once. CDR3 region: CASSPRGLAGEGVSYEQYF. CDR3 nucleotides: TGTGCCAGTAGCCCGCGTGGGCTAGCGGGAGAAGGGGTCTCCTACGAGCAGTACTTC. The chain has TRBV19 and TRBJ2-7, with 10 bases lining up with TRBD2. Germline loops: CDR1 LNHDA, CDR2 SQIVND (reference sequence). With 6 bases clipped from V and 0 bases from J, the junction kept 17 bases outside the gene matches. CDR3 length: 19 residues. Full variable domain (outside the CDR3, taken from reference TRBV19 and TRBJ2-7): DGGITQSPKYLFRKEGQNVTLSCEQNLNHDAMYWYRQDPGQGLRLIYYSQIVNDFQKGDIAEGYSVSREKKESFPLTVTSAQKNPTAFYLCASSPRGLAGEGVSYEQYFGPGTRLTVT.

This clone was observed once. The V gene is TRBV6-5, the J gene TRBJ2-4; D is unresolved. From germline, CDR1 is MNHEY and CDR2 SVGAGI. This CDR3 has 11 residues. V lost 6 bases, J lost 12 bases, and 12 bases lay in between. The CDR3 loop is CASRDLFGQYF. As DNA, the CDR3 is TGTGCCAGCAGGGATCTATTTGGTCAGTACTTC.

This clone was seen just once. CDR3 sequence: CASSGTGGFGEQFF. CDR3 coding DNA: TGTGCCAGCAGCGGGACAGGGGGCTTCGGTGAGCAGTTCTTC. This chain links TRBV6-1 with TRBJ2-1; the match to TRBD1 covers 12 bases. From germline, CDR1 is MNHNS and CDR2 SASEGT. With 6 bases clipped from V and 9 bases from J, the junction kept 6 bases outside the gene matches. The CDR3 runs 14 residues.

Only one count was recorded for this clone. V usage is TRBV4-2 and J usage is TRBJ2-5, with TRBD2 matching over 9 bases. V was pared by 1 base and J by 5 bases, with 8 bases of the junction left unmatched. CDR1 LGHNA and CDR2 YNFKEQ come from the germline V gene. This CDR3 spans 16 amino acids. The CDR3, as DNA: TGTGCCAGCAGCCAAGTAGCGGGAGAAGCGTGGGAGACCCAGTACTTC. Amino acid sequence: CASSQVAGEAWETQYF.

The CDR3 loop is CASSPWGGYTF. The CDR3 DNA sequence: TGTGCCAGCAGCCCATGGGGTGGCTACACCTTC. This chain uses TRBV7-6 with TRBJ1-2, with D hard to call. The V gene's germline CDR1 is SGHVS and CDR2 FNYEAQ. Trimming took off 5 bases at V and 7 bases at J, with 8 bases between the two ends. The CDR3 totals 11 residues.

The gene calls are TRBV13 and TRBJ2-3, with 7 nucleotides matching TRBD2. V shed 0 bases and J 3 bases; nucleotides not matched to a gene: 3. The CDR3 has 15 residues. The germline CDR1 and CDR2 sequences are PRHDT and FYEKMQ (reference sequence). This CDR3 is CASSLGRRGTDTQYF. For the CDR3, the DNA is TGTGCCAGCAGCTTAGGCCGGCGGGGGACAGATACGCAGTATTTT.

The gene calls are TRBV10-3 and TRBJ2-1; the D gene could be TRBD1 or TRBD2 (5 bases each). The CDR3 spans 17 residues. Germline lookup yields CDR1 ENHRY and CDR2 SYGVKD. Trimming cost V 4 bases and J 4 bases, with 20 bases left between them. This CDR3 is CAISGGTALLGYNEQFF. Written as DNA, the CDR3 is TGTGCCATCAGTGGAGGGACGGCTCTTCTGGGTTACAATGAGCAGTTCTTC.

The chain uses TRBV6-5 and TRBJ2-6; TRBD2 might be the D (6 bases). Trimming stripped 0 bases from V and 12 bases from J, with 9 bases between. The CDR3 runs to 13 residues. The germline CDR1 and CDR2 sequences are MNHEY and SVGAGI. The CDR3 protein is CASSYSREAVLTF. CDR3 sequence (DNA): TGTGCCAGCAGTTACTCAAGGGAGGCCGTCCTGACTTTC.

This clone has only one observation. CDR3 bases: TGTGCCAGCAGTCCACCCGGGTGGGTTAATGAAAAACTGTTTTTT. It encodes CASSPPGWVNEKLFF. The V and J genes are TRBV28 and TRBJ1-4, with D unclear. The CDR3 spans 15 residues. Germline assignment: CDR1 MDHEN and CDR2 SYDVKM. Trimming shortened V by 5 bases and J by 4 bases, and 14 bases separated the two germline ends.

This chain uses TRBV9 with TRBJ2-1; D is perhaps TRBD1 (5 bases). The germline CDR1 and CDR2 sequences are SGDLS and YYNGEE. V was trimmed by 0 bases and J by 9 bases, leaving 22 bases between them. The CDR3 has 17 residues. CDR3 in DNA: TGTGCCAGCAGCGTAGGCCCCGGTAAGACGCAGGGTATTGAGCAGTTCTTC. As protein: CASSVGPGKTQGIEQFF.

The rearrangement links TRBV11-2 to TRBJ1-1; D not resolved. Germline CDR1 reads SGHAT; CDR2 reads FQNNGV. The CDR3 sequence is 13 residues long. V lost 6 bases, J lost 2 bases, and 10 bases lay in between. CDR3 DNA sequence: TGTGCCAGCAGTCGCGGAGTCAACACTGAAGCTTTCTTT. Its translation is CASSRGVNTEAFF.

This clone was observed once. The CDR3 sequence is CASSGTNREKLFF. CDR3 bases: TGTGCCAGCAGCGGAACGAATCGGGAAAAACTGTTTTTT. The genes are TRBV6-5 and TRBJ1-4; D call uncertain. The CDR3 runs to 13 residues. V was clipped by 6 bases and J by 8 bases, with 13 bases between them. Germline CDR1 reads MNHEY; CDR2 reads SVGAGI.

V and J are TRBV29-1 and TRBJ1-3; D might be TRBD1 (5 bases). From germline, CDR1 is SQVTM and CDR2 ANQGSEA. V dropped 6 bases and J dropped 0 bases, with 12 bases sitting between them. The CDR3 contains 14 residues. The CDR3 loop is CSVLIRDSGNTIYF. The CDR3 bases are TGCAGCGTCCTAATCAGGGACTCTGGAAACACCATATATTTT.

In its sample, this clone was seen a few times. Compared with germline, one end of the junction differs, possibly owing to a read error. The chain couples TRBV18 to TRBJ1-3; the D is unclear. CDR1 is KGHSH and CDR2 is LQKENI in the germline V gene. The CDR3 covers 17 residues. CDR3 loop: CASSAPSGRSSGNTIYF. CDR3 coding DNA: TGTGCCAGCTCAGCACCCTCAGGACGAAGCTCTGGAAACACCATATATTTT.

The rearrangement uses TRBV4-3 and TRBJ2-5; D is perhaps TRBD2 (6 bases). The V end was cut by 4 bases, the J end by 5 bases, with 17 bases between. The CDR3 totals 15 residues. The V gene's germline CDR1 is LGHNA and CDR2 YSLEER. The CDR3 reads CASSPGTGEDETQYF. CDR3 coding DNA: TGCGCCAGCAGCCCGGGGACTGGGGAGGATGAGACCCAGTACTTC.

V and J are TRBV19 and TRBJ2-5; D perhaps matches TRBD1 (6 bases). This CDR3 is 15 amino acids long. Trimming pared 7 bases from V and 2 bases from J, leaving 17 bases between. The germline V gene encodes CDR1 LNHDA and CDR2 SQIVND (reference sequence). The CDR3 region has the DNA TGTGCCAGTAAGGCGGACTTGGGGGCTCAAGAGACCCAGTACTTC. This translates into CASKADLGAQETQYF.

The chain joins TRBV30 to TRBJ2-2, with D perhaps being TRBD1 or TRBD2 (6 bases each). Germline values: CDR1 GTSNPN, CDR2 SVGIG (reference sequence). V lost 4 bases and J lost 5, with 11 bases in between. The CDR3 is 13 amino acids. CDR3 sequence (DNA): TGTGCCTGGAACCGGGGGACAACCGGGGAGCTGTTTTTT. Translated: CAWNRGTTGELFF.

The rearrangement uses TRBV5-1 and TRBJ2-5; D may be TRBD2 (6 bases). The CDR3 loop spans 15 amino acids. V lost 0 bases and J 4 bases, leaving 13 bases between the germline ends. CDR1 and CDR2 from the germline V gene are SGHRS and YFSETQ. This CDR3 is CASSLAGGIRETQYF. CDR3 nucleotide sequence: TGCGCCAGCAGCTTGGCTGGGGGGATTAGAGAGACCCAGTACTTC.

The chain has TRBV11-2 and TRBJ1-1; unclear D gene. Between the trimmed V and J ends, which lost 2 bases and 4 bases, there was a span of 5 bases. The CDR3 runs 12 residues. CDR1 is SGHAT and CDR2 is FQNNGV in the germline V gene. CDR3 sequence reads: CASSLPRTEAFF. The CDR3 region has the DNA TGTGCCAGCAGCTTACCTCGCACTGAAGCTTTCTTT.

The chain carries TRBV28 and TRBJ2-1; D is undetermined. Trimming pared 5 bases from V and 9 bases from J, leaving 23 bases between. CDR1 is MDHEN, CDR2 SYDVKM, per germline. The CDR3 has 16 amino acids. The CDR3 reads CASSGSSRNGQVEQFF. The CDR3 region has the DNA TGTGCCAGCAGTGGTTCCTCCAGAAATGGTCAGGTTGAGCAGTTCTTC.

The chain has TRBV5-4 and TRBJ2-7; D is possibly TRBD2 (6 bases). Trimming cost V 4 bases and J 0 bases, with 17 bases left between them. The CDR3 contains 16 residues. CDR1 and CDR2 from the germline V gene are SGHNT and YYREEE (reference sequence). CDR3 sequence reads: CASSLSLSGHSYEQYF. CDR3 bases: TGTGCCAGCAGCCTAAGCCTTAGCGGCCACTCCTACGAGCAGTACTTC.

This chain joins TRBV19 and TRBJ1-1; 10 bases map to TRBD1. The CDR3 has 13 residues. J gave up 6 bases and V 3 bases, and 1 base lay outside the gene matches. CDR1 and CDR2 (germline): LNHDA, SQIVND (reference sequence). The CDR3 DNA sequence: TGTGCCAGTAGTATTGGGACAGGGGCTGAAGCTTTCTTT. It encodes CASSIGTGAEAFF.

This rearrangement joins TRBV30 to TRBJ1-3, with D possibly TRBD1 on 5 matching bases. Looked up from germline, CDR1 is GTSNPN and CDR2 is SVGIG (reference sequence). The CDR3 covers 19 residues. V dropped 7 bases and J dropped 0 bases, with 28 bases sitting between them. The CDR3 coding sequence is TGTGCCTTCGGGGGTCCCAGTCGGGGGGAAAGGGCCTCTGGAAACACCATATATTTT. Protein product: CAFGGPSRGERASGNTIYF.

The chain carries TRBV4-3 and TRBJ2-6, with 7 bases identical to TRBD1. The J segment lost 0 bases and the V segment lost 3 bases, leaving 8 bases of the junction unmatched. This CDR3 contains 18 residues. In germline, CDR1 is LGHNA, CDR2 YSLEER. The CDR3 DNA reads TGCGCCAGCAGCCAGGGACAGCTGCATCTCTCTGGGGCCAACGTCCTGACTTTC. Amino acids: CASSQGQLHLSGANVLTF.

The chain has TRBV25-1 and TRBJ2-1, with 12 positions matching TRBD2. V was pared by 7 bases and J by 2 bases, with 9 bases of the junction left unmatched. The CDR3 has 17 residues. In germline, CDR1 is MGHDK, CDR2 SYGVNS. This CDR3 is CASTAPGLAGPYNEQFF. The CDR3 coding sequence is TGTGCCAGCACAGCCCCGGGACTAGCGGGTCCCTACAATGAGCAGTTCTTC.

This chain connects TRBV29-1 to TRBJ1-1; D gene uncertain. This CDR3 spans 14 amino acids. Trimming left V 4 bases short and J 0 bases short, with 12 bases between. Germline lookup yields CDR1 SQVTM and CDR2 ANQGSEA. For the CDR3, the DNA is TGCAGCGTTGCCGAACAGACCATGAACACTGAAGCTTTCTTT. Translation gives CSVAEQTMNTEAFF.

V is TRBV7-3 and J is TRBJ2-1; 10 bases agree with TRBD2. The CDR3 totals 16 residues. Germline assignment: CDR1 SGHTA and CDR2 FQGTGA. V dropped 1 base and J dropped 3; count of bases not matched to a gene: 3. CDR3: CASSLIGLADYNEQFF. The CDR3 nucleotides read TGTGCCAGCAGCTTAATAGGACTAGCGGACTACAATGAGCAGTTCTTC. Full variable domain (rest looked up from reference TRBV7-3 and TRBJ2-1): GAGVSQTPSNKVTEKGKYVELRCDPISGHTALYWYRQSLGQGPEFLIYFQGTGAADDSGLPNDRFFAVRPEGSVSTLKIQRTERGDSAVYLCASSLIGLADYNEQFFGPGTRLTVL.

The chain has TRBV7-9 and TRBJ2-3, with 8 bases that match TRBD1. The trim removed 4 bases at V and 2 bases at J, leaving 5 bases unmatched. The germline gives CDR1 SEHNR, CDR2 FQNEAQ (reference sequence). The CDR3 has 15 residues. CDR3: CASSSGQGLTDTQYF. CDR3 DNA: TGTGCCAGCAGCTCAGGACAGGGCCTCACAGATACGCAGTATTTT. Drawing the rest from reference TRBV7-9 and TRBJ2-3, the complete variable domain is DTGVSQNPRHKITKRGQNVTFRCDPISEHNRLYWYRQTLGQGPEFLTYFQNEAQLEKSRLLSDRFSAERPKGSFSTLEIQRTEQGDSAMYLCASSSGQGLTDTQYFGPGTRLTVL.